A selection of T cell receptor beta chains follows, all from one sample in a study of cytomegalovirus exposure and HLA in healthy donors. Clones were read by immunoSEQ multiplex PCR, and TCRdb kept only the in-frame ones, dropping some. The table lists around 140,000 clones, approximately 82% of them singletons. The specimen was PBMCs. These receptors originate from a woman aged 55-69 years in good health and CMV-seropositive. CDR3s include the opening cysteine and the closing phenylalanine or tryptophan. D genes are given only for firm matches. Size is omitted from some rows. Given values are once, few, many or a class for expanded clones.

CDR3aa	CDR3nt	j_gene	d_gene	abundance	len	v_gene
CASSSPGVRQGNKLFF	TGTGCCAGCAGTTCCCCGGGGGTGAGGCAGGGTAATAAACTGTTTTTT	TRBJ1-4	.	.	16	TRBV28
CASRPHGTGNTEAFF	TGTGCCAGCAGACCCCATGGGACAGGGAACACTGAAGCTTTCTTT	TRBJ1-1	TRBD1	.	15	TRBV11-3
CSAAGGKVYNEQFF	TGCAGCGCCGCGGGGGGAAAGGTGTACAATGAGCAGTTCTTC	TRBJ2-1	TRBD2	.	14	TRBV29-1
CASSTGYQETQYF	TGTGCCAGTAGTACAGGATACCAAGAGACCCAGTACTTC	TRBJ2-5	.	.	13	TRBV19
CASSLGVGQAGTGNQPQHF	TGCGCCAGCAGCTTGGGAGTGGGACAGGCCGGGACGGGCAATCAGCCCCAGCATTTT	TRBJ1-5	TRBD1	few	19	TRBV5-1
CASRPWEEMNTEAFF	TGTGCCAGCAGACCCTGGGAGGAGATGAACACTGAAGCTTTCTTT	TRBJ1-1	.	.	15	TRBV28
CASSPTGGPVTEAFF	TGTGCCAGCAGCCCGACAGGGGGCCCAGTCACTGAAGCTTTCTTT	TRBJ1-1	TRBD1	.	15	TRBV28
CASSNRGGSEKLFF	TGTGCCAGCAGCAACAGGGGGGGGAGTGAAAAACTGTTTTTT	TRBJ1-4	TRBD1	few	14	TRBV28
CASSLKSETLASGYTF	TGTGCCAGCAGCTTGAAAAGCGAAACCCTGGCAAGTGGCTACACCTTC	TRBJ1-2	.	.	16	TRBV5-6
CASSEGQGAGDTEAFF	TGTGCCAGCAGTGAAGGACAGGGGGCAGGGGACACTGAAGCTTTCTTT	TRBJ1-1	TRBD1	.	16	TRBV2
CASSSGTGGSGYGYTF	TGTGCCAGCAGTTCCGGGACAGGGGGTTCGGGGTATGGCTACACCTTC	TRBJ1-2	TRBD1	.	16	TRBV5-6
CASSFPEYEQYF	TGTGCCAGCAGTTTCCCCGAGTACGAGCAGTACTTC	TRBJ2-7	.	.	12	TRBV28
CASSPRGQGGTDTQYF	TGTGCCAGCAGCCCCCGGGGACAGGGGGGCACAGATACGCAGTATTTT	TRBJ2-3	TRBD1	.	16	TRBV9
CASSLTGSYNEQFF	TGTGCCAGCAGTTTGACAGGGTCCTACAATGAGCAGTTCTTC	TRBJ2-1	TRBD1	.	14	TRBV27
CASIGQGGDTQYF	TGTGCCAGCATCGGGCAGGGGGGAGATACGCAGTATTTT	TRBJ2-3	.	.	13	TRBV7-9
CAISARGPPTEAFF	TGTGCCATCAGTGCCAGGGGGCCCCCGACTGAAGCTTTCTTT	TRBJ1-1	TRBD1	.	14	TRBV10-3
CASSERGTGPGYEQYF	TGTGCCAGCAGTGAAAGGGGGACAGGCCCGGGCTACGAGCAGTACTTC	TRBJ2-7	TRBD1	.	16	TRBV6-1
CASSETGLDPKGYTF	TGTGCCAGCAGTGAGACAGGGTTGGATCCGAAAGGCTACACCTTC	TRBJ1-2	TRBD1	.	15	TRBV6-6
CASRADSVYLSEQFF	TGTGCCAGCAGGGCGGACAGTGTTTATCTGAGTGAGCAGTTCTTC	TRBJ2-1	.	.	15	TRBV6-1
CASSPTRTNYGYTF	TGTGCCAGCTCACCGACGCGGACTAACTATGGCTACACCTTC	TRBJ1-2	.	.	14	TRBV18
CASSAYSSSYEQYF	TGTGCCAGCAGCGCTTATAGCAGCTCCTACGAGCAGTACTTC	TRBJ2-7	.	.	14	TRBV5-6
CASSLNGFTYNEQFF	TGCGCCAGCAGCTTGAACGGGTTCACCTACAATGAGCAGTTCTTC	TRBJ2-1	.	.	15	TRBV5-1
CANWAGVEGQPQHF	TGTGCCAACTGGGCGGGGGTTGAGGGTCAGCCCCAGCATTTT	TRBJ1-5	.	.	14	TRBV2
CASSIVFTGAQGNEQFF	TGTGCCAGTAGTATAGTGTTCACAGGCGCTCAGGGCAATGAGCAGTTCTTC	TRBJ2-1	.	.	17	TRBV19
CASSLTGGPLYEQYF	TGTGCCAGCAGCTTAACAGGGGGTCCCCTCTACGAGCAGTACTTC	TRBJ2-7	TRBD1	.	15	TRBV7-9
CASSEHNYEQYF	TGTGCCAGCAGTGAACACAATTACGAGCAGTACTTC	TRBJ2-7	.	few	12	TRBV2
CASSFSGSPIYNEQFF	TGTGCCAGCAGCTTTAGCGGGAGTCCGATCTACAATGAGCAGTTCTTC	TRBJ2-1	TRBD2	.	16	TRBV7-2
CASKLTGGLYEQYF	TGTGCCAGCAAATTGACAGGGGGTCTCTACGAGCAGTACTTC	TRBJ2-7	TRBD1	.	14	TRBV2
CAWTPGTDTQYF	TGTGCCTGGACCCCAGGCACAGATACGCAGTATTTT	TRBJ2-3	.	.	12	TRBV30
CASSISGQTGLFF	TGTGCCAGTAGTATTTCCGGACAGACGGGACTGTTTTTT	TRBJ1-4	.	.	13	TRBV19
CASTFGPSGETQYF	TGTGCCAGCACCTTTGGGCCCTCGGGGGAGACCCAGTACTTC	TRBJ2-5	.	.	14	TRBV6-6